This entry lists 22 T cell receptor beta chains sequenced from one sample in a study of Ad26.COV2.S vaccination and SARS-CoV-2 variants (dated by TCRdb to the early 2020s). The treatment or condition label, read with the paper, signifies: roughly 18 received Ad26.COV2.S at low or high dose, single or two shots; 5 received placebo; per-sample allocation not given. Repertoires of vaccine and placebo recipients were sequenced from samples collected on day 63 after the first injection. Library prep was done by the immunoSEQ multiplex PCR assay. TCRdb mirrors the immuneACCESS table, restricted to in-frame sequences. Some clones are absent from its copies; in checked studies, under half trace to an unresolved V gene, and the reason for the others is unknown. Here the sample has roughly 400,000 clones; over 80% occur a single time. The top ten constitute approximately 1.7% of the sample. The sample here was peripheral blood, taken in a trial of Ad26.COV2.S vaccine versus placebo. The receptor source for this set is a person aged 18-60 years who received the Ad26.COV2.S COVID-19 vaccine or a placebo.

The table lists this clone with a few counts. The gene calls are TRBV30 and TRBJ1-1; D is uncertain. The CDR3 runs to 13 residues. Trimming removed 0 bases at V and 1 base at J, with 6 bases between. The germline V gene has CDR1 GTSNPN and CDR2 SVGIG (reference sequence). CDR3 protein: CAWSVVENTEAFF. CDR3 DNA sequence: TGTGCCTGGAGTGTGGTAGAGAACACTGAAGCTTTCTTT.

This clone was counted once. The chain is built from TRBV18 and TRBJ1-1; D is ambiguous. Trimming left V 2 bases short and J 0 bases short, with 13 bases between. Germline assignment: CDR1 KGHSH and CDR2 LQKENI. The CDR3 loop spans 16 amino acids. The CDR3 protein is CASSPVSGFMNTEAFF. DNA of the CDR3: TGTGCCAGCTCACCAGTGAGTGGATTCATGAACACTGAAGCTTTCTTT.

With regard to this clone: A read error may produce the germline difference seen at one junction end. In nucleotides, the CDR3 is TGCGCCAGCTGCCAGACATGGACAGCGGGAGAGAGGACCTATGGCTACACCTTC. This translates into CASCQTWTAGERTYGYTF. The chain uses TRBV4-3 and TRBJ1-2, with D perhaps TRBD1 (6 bases). This CDR3 comprises 18 residues. Germline V gene sequence: CDR1 LGHNA, CDR2 YSLEER.

The V gene is TRBV7-2, the J gene TRBJ2-7, with D possibly being TRBD2 (6 bases). Germline V lookup: CDR1 SGHTA, CDR2 FQGNSA. CDR3 length equals 18 residues. Trimming left V 2 bases short and J 1 base short, with 21 bases between. The CDR3 loop is CASSLYSPQEGQSYEQYF. CDR3 bases: TGTGCCAGCAGCTTATATTCTCCGCAGGAGGGTCAGTCCTACGAGCAGTACTTC.

Of note for this clone: Other DNA sequences in this specimen translate into the identical CDR3. The chain couples TRBV18 to TRBJ2-5; D is perhaps TRBD2 (5 bases). The germline gives CDR1 KGHSH, CDR2 LQKENI. V was shortened by 3 bases and J by 4 bases, with 9 bases between the two germline ends. The CDR3 sequence is 13 residues long. The CDR3 here is CASSPGRGETQYF. CDR3 coding DNA: TGTGCCAGCTCACCCGGACGGGGAGAGACCCAGTACTTC.

This sequence joins TRBV4-3 and TRBJ1-6, with D uncertain. There are 17 residues in the CDR3. V gave up 0 bases and J gave up 0 bases, with 9 bases separating them. Germline CDR1 and CDR2: LGHNA and YSLEER. DNA of the CDR3: TGCGCCAGCAGCCAAGATCGCATGAGCTCCTATAATTCACCCCTCCACTTT. Protein sequence: CASSQDRMSSYNSPLHF.

J is TRBJ2-1 and V is TRBV18; 12 bases align to TRBD2. The CDR3 covers 14 residues. Trimming removed 5 bases from V and 6 bases from J; junction bases left unmatched: 2. The germline gives CDR1 KGHSH, CDR2 LQKENI. The CDR3 sequence is CASSGLAGTNEQFF. The CDR3 DNA reads TGTGCCAGCTCAGGACTAGCGGGAACCAATGAGCAGTTCTTC.

The chain carries TRBV18 and TRBJ2-7; no clear D gene. Trimming cost V 4 bases and J 1 base, with 5 bases left between them. This CDR3 spans 12 amino acids. Germline V lookup: CDR1 KGHSH, CDR2 LQKENI. CDR3 coding DNA: TGTGCCAGCTCACTTGCATCCTACGAGCAGTACTTC. It translates to CASSLASYEQYF.

The chain is built from TRBV6-1 and TRBJ2-7, with 7 bases fitting TRBD2. CDR1 and CDR2 (germline): MNHNS, SASEGT. This CDR3 region has 16 residues. The trim removed 3 bases at V and 0 bases at J, leaving 8 bases unmatched. In nucleotides, the CDR3 is TGTGCCAGCAGTGAGCAAGTTGGGGGGGACTCCTACGAGCAGTACTTC. It codes for CASSEQVGGDSYEQYF.

V gene TRBV7-2 combines with J gene TRBJ1-3; TRBD1 is a possible D gene (5 bases). The CDR3 is 15 amino acids. Trimming left V 8 bases short and J 2 bases short, with 16 bases between. The germline V gene has CDR1 SGHTA and CDR2 FQGNSA. The CDR3 reads CASQGWGGAGNTIYF. DNA for the CDR3: TGTGCCAGCCAAGGTTGGGGCGGAGCTGGAAACACCATATATTTT.

V usage is TRBV3-1 (or the pseudogene TRBV3-2) and J usage is TRBJ2-7; 8 bases are a match to TRBD2. Germline loops: CDR1 LGHDT, CDR2 YNNKEL (reference sequence). Germline trimming cut 3 bases from V and 4 bases from J; bases unmatched to any gene: 17. The CDR3 runs to 18 residues. As DNA, the CDR3 is TGTGCCAGCAGCCAGGGTACCGGGGGGGCCGGTCATCATTACGAGCAGTACTTC. It translates to CASSQGTGGAGHHYEQYF.

Concerning this clone: This CDR3 is also generated by other DNA sequences in the sample. The chain joins TRBV25-1 to TRBJ1-3; possibly TRBD1 for D (5 bases). Deletions cut 4 bases from V and 0 bases from J, with 7 bases between. This CDR3 region has 14 residues. The V gene's germline CDR1 is MGHDK and CDR2 SYGVNS. The CDR3, as DNA: TGTGCCAGCAGTGCAGGGAGCTCTGGAAACACCATATATTTT. Translated, it gives CASSAGSSGNTIYF.

The CDR3 DNA is TGTGCCAGCAGCTTAACGGGACAGGGTTACGAAAAACTGTTTTTT. Translating it yields CASSLTGQGYEKLFF. The chain employs TRBV7-6 and TRBJ1-4, with TRBD1 identical over 9 bases. Germline V gives CDR1 SGHVS, CDR2 FNYEAQ. The CDR3 sequence is 15 residues long. The trim removed 2 bases at V and 8 bases at J, leaving 6 bases unmatched.

The chain has TRBV2 and TRBJ2-1; 10 nucleotides agree with TRBD2. V shed 0 bases and J 9 bases; nucleotides not matched to a gene: 11. The germline gives CDR1 SNHLY, CDR2 FYNNEI. The CDR3 is 17 residues long. In DNA form, the CDR3 reads TGTGCCAGCAGTGAAGCGCGGGGAGCGGGGGGGCTCACTGAGCAGTTCTTC. It translates to CASSEARGAGGLTEQFF.

The V and J genes are TRBV28 and TRBJ1-2; the D gene is possibly TRBD1 (5 bases). Trimming removed 7 bases from V and 3 bases from J, with 15 bases in between. CDR3 length equals 14 residues. The germline gives CDR1 MDHEN, CDR2 SYDVKM. CDR3 protein: CASMVGVGDYGYTF. The CDR3 region has the DNA TGTGCCAGCATGGTGGGGGTGGGAGACTATGGCTACACCTTC.

This rearrangement joins TRBV11-2 to TRBJ2-7; D unresolved. The germline V gene encodes CDR1 SGHAT and CDR2 FQNNGV. The CDR3 sequence is 16 residues long. Trimming left V 3 bases short and J 0 bases short, with 15 bases between. The CDR3 protein is CASSFSLVGRSYEQYF. CDR3 DNA: TGTGCCAGCAGCTTTTCACTCGTCGGACGCTCCTACGAGCAGTACTTC.

The CDR3 DNA is TGTGCCAGCAGCCAATTTAGCGGGGGCGGGGAGACCCAGTACTTC. Residues: CASSQFSGGGETQYF. The chain carries TRBV3-1 (or the pseudogene TRBV3-2) and TRBJ2-5; TRBD2 agrees at 9 bases. Germline V gene data show CDR1 as LGHDT and CDR2 as YNNKEL (reference sequence). The junction had 6 bases not matched to a gene; V was cut back by 2 bases and J by 5 bases. The CDR3 spans 15 residues.

This clone appeared a few times. The genes are TRBV5-8 and TRBJ1-5; no reliable D call. Germline V gene data show CDR1 as SGHTS and CDR2 as YDEGEE. V was cut by 1 base and J by 0 bases, with 14 bases left in between. The length of the CDR3 is 17 residues. The CDR3 DNA follows: TGTGCCAGCAGCTTGAGGCAGATCCCTTATAGCAATCAGCCCCAGCATTTT. Translating gives CASSLRQIPYSNQPQHF.

The chain combines TRBV13 with TRBJ2-7; 8 bases align to TRBD1. CDR1 and CDR2 from the germline V gene are PRHDT and FYEKMQ (reference sequence). With V trimmed by 5 bases and J by 1 base, 4 bases remained unmatched. The CDR3 runs to 14 residues. For the CDR3, the DNA is TGTGCCAGCAGCCCGCGACAGGGGTCCTACGAGCAGTACTTC. Translation: CASSPRQGSYEQYF.

This chain joins TRBV7-2 and TRBJ2-1; the D gene is possibly TRBD2 (5 bases). The CDR3 has 15 amino acids. From germline, CDR1 is SGHTA and CDR2 FQGNSA. With 2 bases removed from V and 6 bases from J, the gap between germline ends came to 14 bases. CDR3 DNA sequence: TGTGCCAGCAGCTTAACCGCCGGACGGGGCAATGAGCAGTTCTTC. This translates into CASSLTAGRGNEQFF.

V usage is TRBV7-2 and J usage is TRBJ1-4; tentatively, D is TRBD1 (6 bases). Germline CDR1 and CDR2: SGHTA and FQGNSA. V lost 5 bases and J 3 bases, leaving 13 bases between the germline ends. This CDR3 region has 15 residues. In DNA form, the CDR3 reads TGTGCCAGCAGCGATGGACAGCGAGCTAATGAAAAACTGTTTTTT. Amino acids: CASSDGQRANEKLFF.

The gene calls are TRBV5-6 and TRBJ2-7; D is ambiguous. The germline CDR1 and CDR2 sequences are SGHDT and YYEEEE. The CDR3 totals 15 residues. V lost 0 bases to trimming and J lost 5 bases, with 15 bases between them. CDR3 region: CASSLAPGNWDEQYF. CDR3 sequence (DNA): TGTGCCAGCAGCTTGGCCCCAGGTAATTGGGACGAGCAGTACTTC.